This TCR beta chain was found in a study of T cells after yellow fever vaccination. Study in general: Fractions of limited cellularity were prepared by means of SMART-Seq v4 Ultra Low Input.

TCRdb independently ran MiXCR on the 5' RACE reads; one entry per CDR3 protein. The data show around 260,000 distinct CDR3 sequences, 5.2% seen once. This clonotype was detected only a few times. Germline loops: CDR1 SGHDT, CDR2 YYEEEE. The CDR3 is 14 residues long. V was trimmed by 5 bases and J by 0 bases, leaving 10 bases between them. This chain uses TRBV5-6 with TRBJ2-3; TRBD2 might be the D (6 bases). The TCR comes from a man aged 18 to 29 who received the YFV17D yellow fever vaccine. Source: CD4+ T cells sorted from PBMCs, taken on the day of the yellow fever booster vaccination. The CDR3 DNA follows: TGTGCCAGCAGGAGGAGGGCTAGCACAGATACGCAGTATTTT. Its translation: CASRRRASTDTQYF.